These 17 T cell receptor beta chains were sequenced from one sample in a study of vaccination and CD4 T cells after COVID-19. Indicated treatment: approximately 11-day PBMC culture with coronavirus spike peptide pools or control peptides (ViraFEST assay). The Oncomine TCR Beta short-read assay generated sequence data from the DNA of cultured CD4+ T cells. TCRdb ran MiXCR on the PCR reads and lists one entry per CDR3 protein. The sample contains around 10,000 distinct CDR3 sequences, roughly 45% of which appear only once. What these receptors recognize is not known. Sequenced input: CD4+ T cells from blood, cultured in vitro. The receptors originated from a human donor who had recovered from COVID-19.

This chain connects TRBV5-8 to TRBJ1-1; 8 bases line up with TRBD1. Germline V gene sequence: CDR1 SGHTS, CDR2 YDEGEE. CDR3 size: 15 residues. Germline trimming cut 2 bases from V and 1 base from J; bases unmatched to any gene: 4. As DNA, the CDR3 is TGTGCCAGCAGCTTCCGGGACAGGTGGAACACTGAAGCTTTCTTT. Translating it yields CASSFRDRWNTEAFF.

This clonotype was detected only a few times. The V gene is TRBV2, the J gene TRBJ2-1; 7 positions agree with TRBD1. This CDR3 contains 13 residues. V gave up 6 bases and J gave up 10 bases; unmatched junction bases: 9. Germline loops: CDR1 SNHLY, CDR2 FYNNEI. The CDR3 loop is CASSGDRAREQFF. The CDR3 bases are TGTGCCAGCAGCGGTGACAGGGCAAGAGAGCAGTTCTTC.

The chain couples TRBV2 to TRBJ1-3; tentative D call: TRBD1 (6 bases). The germline V gene encodes CDR1 SNHLY and CDR2 FYNNEI. The CDR3 totals 15 residues. The V end was cut by 1 base, the J end by 4 bases, with 11 bases between. The CDR3 reads CASSEEWGRGNTIYF. DNA for the CDR3: TGTGCCAGCAGTGAAGAATGGGGGCGAGGAAACACCATATATTTT.

This chain links TRBV19 with TRBJ2-3, with D perhaps TRBD1 or TRBD2 (5 bases each). Looked up from germline, CDR1 is LNHDA and CDR2 is SQIVND (reference sequence). CDR3 size: 15 residues. V dropped 2 bases and J dropped 2 bases, with 11 bases sitting between them. The CDR3 nucleotides are TGTGCCAGTAGTATAAGGGACGGTTACACAGATACGCAGTATTTT. Translating it yields CASSIRDGYTDTQYF.

This chain links TRBV6-1 with TRBJ1-6, with TRBD1 identical over 10 bases. The CDR3 is made up of 16 amino acids. V lost 5 bases to trimming and J lost 4 bases; unmatched junction nucleotides: 5. The germline V gene encodes CDR1 MNHNS and CDR2 SASEGT. CDR3 in amino acids: CASSTGTGVYNSPLHF. The CDR3 nucleotides are TGTGCCAGCAGTACCGGGACAGGGGTGTATAATTCACCCCTCCACTTT.

The CDR3 DNA is TGTGCCAGCAGTCCCGGGCTACTTGAGCAGTTCTTC. This codes for CASSPGLLEQFF. This sequence joins TRBV6-2 or TRBV6-3 and TRBJ2-1; D not resolved. The length of the CDR3 is 12 residues. Germline CDR1 is MNHEY and CDR2 is SVGEGT. The germline V and J ends were trimmed by 5 bases and 9 bases, with 11 bases remaining between them.

The chain has TRBV7-9 and TRBJ2-3; 8 nucleotides agree with TRBD2. V lost 4 bases, J lost 14 bases, and 5 bases stayed unmatched. The germline gives CDR1 SEHNR, CDR2 FQNEAQ (reference sequence). The CDR3 is 11 amino acids. CDR3 loop: CASSWGTSLYF. CDR3 sequence (DNA): TGTGCCAGCAGCTGGGGGACTAGTCTGTATTTT.

V is TRBV11-3 and J is TRBJ1-2; D possibly corresponds to TRBD1 (6 bases). Germline lookup yields CDR1 SGHNT and CDR2 YENEEA. V was cut by 5 bases and J by 8 bases, with 12 bases left in between. The CDR3 runs to 12 residues. The CDR3 loop is CASSLQGWGYTF. The DNA for the CDR3 is TGTGCCAGCAGCCTCCAGGGGTGGGGCTACACCTTC. Using reference TRBV11-3 and TRBJ1-2 for the parts outside the CDR3, the full variable domain is EAGVVQSPRYKIIEKKQPVAFWCNPISGHNTLYWYLQNLGQGPELLIRYENEEAVDDSQLPKDRFSAERLKGVDSTLKIQPAELGDSAVYLCASSLQGWGYTFGSGTRLTVV.

The J gene is TRBJ2-5, the V gene TRBV7-7, with D perhaps matching TRBD2 (7 bases). Per germline, CDR1 SSHAT and CDR2 FNYEAQ (reference sequence). This CDR3 region has 14 residues. The DNA of the CDR3 is TGTGCTAGCTCAGGAGGGGGGGGCGGAGAGACCCAGTACTTC. It specifies CASSGGGGGETQYF.

V gene TRBV29-1 combines with J gene TRBJ1-1; D gene unclear. The CDR3 sequence is 12 residues long. Germline loops: CDR1 SQVTM, CDR2 ANQGSEA. Trimming removed 5 bases from V and 0 bases from J, with 7 bases in between. The CDR3 DNA reads as TGCAGCGTTTGGGCGGTGAACACTGAAGCTTTCTTT. It specifies CSVWAVNTEAFF.

The rearrangement links TRBV4-3 to TRBJ2-2; no definite D call. The CDR3 runs 15 residues. Trimming pared 0 bases from V and 7 bases from J, leaving 12 bases between. Germline-derived CDR1 and CDR2 are LGHNA and YSLEER. Here the CDR3 DNA reads TGCGCCAGCAGCCAAGAAAGATCGGTAGGCGGGGAGCTGTTTTTT. Its translation: CASSQERSVGGELFF.

V is TRBV6-1 and J is TRBJ1-1; TRBD1 agrees at 7 bases. The CDR3 runs 13 residues. Per germline, CDR1 MNHNS and CDR2 SASEGT. J lost 1 base, V lost 7 bases, and 3 bases had no gene match. CDR3 region: CASTWTGNTEAFF. Written as DNA, the CDR3 is TGTGCCAGCACCTGGACAGGGAACACTGAAGCTTTCTTT.

The chain has TRBV25-1 and TRBJ2-3, with D perhaps TRBD1 (5 bases). CDR1 and CDR2 from the germline V gene are MGHDK and SYGVNS. V lost 5 bases and J lost 5, with 17 bases in between. The CDR3 runs 15 residues. CDR3 sequence reads: CASSQTSGKVDTQYF. DNA for the CDR3: TGTGCCAGCAGTCAAACTTCAGGGAAGGTAGATACGCAGTATTTT.

The chain recombines TRBV5-4 with TRBJ1-1, with 10 bases that match TRBD1. The CDR3 runs 14 residues. V gave up 6 bases and J gave up 5 bases; unmatched junction bases: 7. CDR1 and CDR2 from the germline V gene are SGHNT and YYREEE (reference sequence). In nucleotides, the CDR3 is TGTGCCAGCACCGGGACAGGGGTTGAGACTGAAGCTTTCTTT. Translated: CASTGTGVETEAFF. The full variable domain, rest sourced from reference TRBV5-4 and TRBJ1-1, is ETGVTQSPTHLIKTRGQQVTLRCSSQSGHNTVSWYQQALGQGPQFIFQYYREEENGRGNFPPRFSGLQFPNYSSELNVNALELDDSALYLCASTGTGVETEAFFGQGTRLTVV.

This chain uses TRBV6-2 or TRBV6-3 with TRBJ2-7; D remains ambiguous. The CDR3 consists of 13 residues. The germline CDR1 and CDR2 sequences are MNHEY and SVGEGT. V lost 2 bases and J 3 bases, leaving 8 bases between the germline ends. The CDR3 coding sequence is TGTGCCAGCAGTTACGGGCGGCACTACGAGCAGTACTTC. Translated: CASSYGRHYEQYF.

In its sample, this clonotype was seen once. J is TRBJ1-2 and V is TRBV3-1; 7 bases agree with TRBD1. The CDR3 contains 12 residues. V gave up 4 bases and J gave up 9 bases; unmatched junction bases: 5. Germline-derived CDR1 and CDR2 are LGHDT and YNNKEL (reference sequence). For the CDR3, the DNA is TGTGCCAGCAGCCGGGGGACAGTCAGCTACACCTTC. Amino acid sequence: CASSRGTVSYTF.

V gene TRBV4-1 combines with J gene TRBJ2-1; 8 nucleotides agree with TRBD1. V lost 4 bases, J lost 3 bases, and 5 bases stayed unmatched. Germline V lookup: CDR1 MGHRA, CDR2 YSYEKL. The CDR3 consists of 15 residues. The CDR3: CASSPGQGFYNEQFF. The CDR3 DNA reads TGCGCCAGCAGCCCTGGACAGGGCTTCTACAATGAGCAGTTCTTC.